This T cell receptor (beta chain) was identified during a study of CD8 T cells in Susac syndrome. With random hexamers, 0.5 to 1 ug RNA was reverse transcribed. An immunoSEQ multiplex PCR generated amplified TCR beta CDR3 products spanning 54 Vbeta and 13 Jbeta. TCRdb itself ran the immunoSEQ multiplex PCR reads through MiXCR, one entry per CDR3 protein. The sample records about 290,000 distinct CDR3 sequences, approximately 85% being singletons. The clonotype comes from a human donor with multiple sclerosis. Source material: CD8+ T cells from PBMCs.

The CDR3 here is CASSLARGEYSNQPQHF. The DNA of the CDR3 is TGTGCCAGCAGCTTAGCACGTGGAGAATATAGCAATCAGCCCCAGCATTTT. The J gene is TRBJ1-5, the V gene TRBV7-8; no clear D gene. Per germline, CDR1 SGHVS and CDR2 FQNEAQ. The V end was cut by 0 bases, the J end by 0 bases, with 12 bases between. This CDR3 is built from 17 residues.